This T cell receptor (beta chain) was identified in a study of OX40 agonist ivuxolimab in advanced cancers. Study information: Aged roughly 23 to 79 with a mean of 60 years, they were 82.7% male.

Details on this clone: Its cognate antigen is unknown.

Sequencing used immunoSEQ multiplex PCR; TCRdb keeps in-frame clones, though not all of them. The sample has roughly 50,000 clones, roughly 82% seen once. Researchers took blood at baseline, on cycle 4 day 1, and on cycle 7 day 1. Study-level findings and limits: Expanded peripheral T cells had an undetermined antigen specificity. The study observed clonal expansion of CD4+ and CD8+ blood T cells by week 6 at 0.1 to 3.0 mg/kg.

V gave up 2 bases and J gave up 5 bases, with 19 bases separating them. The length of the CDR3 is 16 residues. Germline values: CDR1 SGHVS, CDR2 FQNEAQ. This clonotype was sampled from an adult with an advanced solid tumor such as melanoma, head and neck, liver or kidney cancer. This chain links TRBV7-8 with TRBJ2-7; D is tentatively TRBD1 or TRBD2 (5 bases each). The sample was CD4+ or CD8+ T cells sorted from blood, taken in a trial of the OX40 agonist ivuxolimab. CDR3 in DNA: TGTGCCAGCAGCTTACGGACCGGGACCCCTCGGGACGAGCAGTACTTC. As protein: CASSLRTGTPRDEQYF.